This TCR beta chain was obtained from a study of blood T cell repertoires in COVID-19. This clone came up once. Germline V gene sequence: CDR1 MDHEN, CDR2 SYDVKM. The V gene lost 10 bases and the J gene lost 0 bases, with 13 bases spanning the gap. This CDR3 spans 15 amino acids. Libraries were prepared by immunoSEQ multiplex PCR; TCRdb keeps only in-frame clonotypes and omits some of them. Here the sample spans 150,000 to 200,000 clones, 85% to 90% being singletons. The TCR sequence derives from a man aged 18 to 35 with active or convalescent COVID-19. The sequenced material came from peripheral blood. The chain couples TRBV28 to TRBJ2-6; D gene ambiguous. The CDR3 loop reads CATQKASSGANVLTF. The CDR3 DNA sequence: TGTGCCACCCAGAAGGCTAGCTCTGGGGCCAACGTCCTGACTTTC.